What follows are 30 T cell receptor beta chains derived from one specimen sequenced in a study of Graves' ophthalmopathy and Graves' hyperthyroidism. Amplification targeted the TCR beta CDR3 regions, with RNA transcripts as the source material. RT-PCR was first run with HTBI primers, then multiplex PCR in a second round. MiXCR, applied by TCRdb to the multiplex PCR reads, yields one record per CDR3 protein. The sample contains 210,000 or so distinct CDR3 sequences, less than 30% of which appear only once. The sequencing sample was made of peripheral blood. Every receptor here comes from a man aged 45-65 years with Graves' ophthalmopathy.

This chain connects TRBV6-5 to TRBJ1-2; possibly TRBD1 for D (5 bases). V shed 0 bases and J shed 5 bases, with 16 bases lying between them. CDR3 length: 16 amino acids. The germline V gene has CDR1 MNHEY and CDR2 SVGAGI. CDR3 residues: CASSYSRDPRGYGYTF. CDR3 nucleotides: TGTGCCAGCAGTTACTCGAGGGACCCCCGGGGATATGGCTACACCTTC.

This chain joins TRBV11-3 and TRBJ1-2; D uncertain. CDR3 length equals 13 residues. V lost 8 bases, J lost 4 bases, and 14 bases lay in between. Germline values: CDR1 SGHNT, CDR2 YENEEA. Here the CDR3 DNA reads TGTGCCAGCGGTCCGCTACGTAGCTATGGCTACACCTTC. Its protein product is CASGPLRSYGYTF.

The sample holds one count of this clonotype. The V call is TRBV6-2 or TRBV6-3, the J call TRBJ1-5; 7 positions agree with TRBD1. The CDR3 extends over 17 amino acids. The V segment lost 2 bases and the J segment 1 base; nucleotides outside the gene matches: 8. Per germline, CDR1 MNHEY and CDR2 SVGEGT. The CDR3, as DNA: TGTGCCAGCAGTTACGCGAACAGGGGATCCAGCAATCAGCCCCAGCATTTT. It is translated as CASSYANRGSSNQPQHF.

This clonotype was detected many times. The chain recombines TRBV7-2 with TRBJ1-2; D ambiguous. Trimming cost V 3 bases and J 4 bases, with 12 bases left between them. Germline lookup yields CDR1 SGHTA and CDR2 FQGNSA. CDR3 size: 14 residues. CDR3 loop: CASSFQGSTYGYTF. In DNA, the CDR3 is TGTGCCAGCAGCTTCCAAGGTTCTACCTATGGCTACACCTTC.

On this clonotype itself: Possible read error: a much larger clone is one base away. This chain connects TRBV28 to TRBJ1-5; D gene unclear. Germline V gives CDR1 MDHEN, CDR2 SYDVKM. This CDR3 contains 14 residues. CDR3 coding DNA: TGTGCCAGCAGTTCCCCGTTGGGCAATCAGTCCCAGCATTTT. It codes for CASSSPLGNQSQHF.

This clonotype was counted at least ten times. The rearrangement links TRBV15 to TRBJ2-7; no reliable D call. This CDR3 has 12 residues. Germline lookup yields CDR1 LNHNV and CDR2 YYDKDF (reference sequence). Trimming removed 3 bases from V and 0 bases from J, with 3 bases in between. In DNA, the CDR3 is TGTGCCACCAGCAGGGACTCCTACGAGCAGTACTTC. Amino acids: CATSRDSYEQYF.

This clonotype was observed many times. The V call is TRBV7-2, the J call TRBJ2-7; 8 nucleotides align to TRBD1. Germline V gives CDR1 SGHTA, CDR2 FQGNSA. The CDR3 length is 17 residues. The V gene end was trimmed by 1 base and the J gene end by 7 bases; junction bases not matched to a gene: 15. The CDR3 protein is CASSLVGAGAGGREQYF. In DNA form, the CDR3 reads TGTGCCAGCAGCTTAGTGGGTGCGGGCGCAGGGGGCAGGGAGCAGTACTTC.

This clonotype has a count of ten or more. V gene TRBV7-2 combines with J gene TRBJ2-7, with 10 bases aligning to TRBD2. The V segment lost 7 bases and the J segment 1 base; nucleotides outside the gene matches: 4. The V gene's germline CDR1 is SGHTA and CDR2 FQGNSA. The CDR3 length is 14 residues. The CDR3 nucleotides are TGTGCCAGCACCCTTAGCGGGGGGTCCTACGAGCAGTACTTC. It is translated as CASTLSGGSYEQYF.

This clonotype was seen a single time. This chain connects TRBV6-1 to TRBJ2-7; 7 positions agree with TRBD1. Germline V gene sequence: CDR1 MNHNS, CDR2 SASEGT. The CDR3 contains 15 residues. With V trimmed by 5 bases and J by 0 bases, 7 bases remained unmatched. CDR3 DNA: TGTGCCAGCAGTATAGACAGGGCCGTCTCCTACGAGCAGTACTTC. This translates into CASSIDRAVSYEQYF.

The chain joins TRBV20-1 to TRBJ1-1, with D perhaps matching TRBD1 (5 bases). Germline V lookup: CDR1 DFQATT, CDR2 SNEGSKA (reference sequence). CDR3 length: 13 amino acids. Trimming pared 1 base from V and 4 bases from J, leaving 10 bases between. CDR3 sequence (DNA): TGCAGTGCTAGAGGCGCAGGGAGCACTGAAGCTTTCTTT. This codes for CSARGAGSTEAFF.

The table lists this clonotype with many counts. The CDR3 DNA follows: TGTGCCAGTAGTATACTAGCGGCTCCCAACGAGCAGTACTTC. This gives the protein CASSILAAPNEQYF. This chain links TRBV19 with TRBJ2-7; the match to TRBD2 covers 7 bases. Looked up from germline, CDR1 is LNHDA and CDR2 is SQIVND (reference sequence). The CDR3 length is 14 residues. J lost 5 bases, V lost 2 bases, and 6 bases had no gene match.

On this clonotype itself: Since a much larger clone is just one base distant, this may be a read error. This chain links TRBV6-2 or TRBV6-3 with TRBJ1-2; D gene uncertain. Trimming left V 2 bases short and J 4 bases short, with 5 bases between. From germline, CDR1 is MNHEY and CDR2 SVGEGT. This CDR3 comprises 12 residues. CDR3 sequence: CASSYPIYGYTF. CDR3 nucleotide sequence: TGTGCCAGCAGTTACCCGATCTATGGCTACACCTTC.

J is TRBJ2-7 and V is TRBV6-1; D unclear. The CDR3 length is 14 residues. V was cut by 6 bases and J by 2 bases, with 14 bases left in between. Germline V gives CDR1 MNHNS, CDR2 SASEGT. The CDR3 bases are TGTGCCAGCAGGGCCAGGACCGACGCCTACGAGCAGTACTTC. It yields the protein CASRARTDAYEQYF.

This clonotype was counted at least ten times. The rearrangement links TRBV11-2 to TRBJ2-1; 10 positions match TRBD1. The CDR3 contains 15 residues. The germline V gene has CDR1 SGHAT and CDR2 FQNNGV. The ends lost 8 bases at V and 8 bases at J; junction bases unmatched: 12. CDR3 amino acids: CASGTGQGQRDEQFF. The CDR3 coding sequence is TGTGCCAGCGGAACGGGACAGGGGCAAAGGGATGAGCAGTTCTTC.

The J gene is TRBJ1-1, the V gene TRBV6-1, with D maybe TRBD1 (5 bases). Germline V gives CDR1 MNHNS, CDR2 SASEGT. The CDR3 is 14 amino acids. Trimming removed 1 base at V and 11 bases at J, with 17 bases between. The DNA of the CDR3 is TGTGCCAGCAGTGAAGGGGGGTCAGGGATTAAGGCTTTCTTT. Amino acid sequence: CASSEGGSGIKAFF.

This clonotype occurred many times. Here the CDR3 reads CASSYSNQPQHF. Written as DNA, the CDR3 is TGTGCCAGCAGTTATAGCAATCAGCCCCAGCATTTT. The chain links TRBV3-1 to TRBJ1-5; D gene ambiguous. CDR1 is LGHDT, CDR2 YNNKEL, per germline (reference sequence). This CDR3 comprises 12 residues. Trimming took off 6 bases at V and 0 bases at J, with 3 bases between the two ends. Full variable domain (remainder filled in from reference TRBV3-1 and TRBJ1-5): DTAVSQTPKYLVTQMGNDKSIKCEQNLGHDTMYWYKQDSKKFLKIMFSYNNKELIINETVPNRFSPKSPDKAHLNLHINSLELGDSAVYFCASSYSNQPQHFGDGTRLSIL.

This clonotype has at least ten counts. The CDR3: CASSYVLGAYGYTF. The DNA for the CDR3 is TGTGCCAGCAGTTACGTCCTGGGCGCCTATGGCTACACCTTC. The genes are TRBV6-5 and TRBJ1-2; D call uncertain. Trimming left V 2 bases short and J 4 bases short, with 11 bases between. Germline V lookup: CDR1 MNHEY, CDR2 SVGAGI. The CDR3 spans 14 residues.

This clonotype was detected many times. The chain employs TRBV19 and TRBJ1-1; 8 bases are a match to TRBD1. CDR1 and CDR2 from the germline V gene are LNHDA and SQIVND (reference sequence). With V trimmed by 9 bases and J by 5 bases, 5 bases remained unmatched. This CDR3 comprises 12 residues. The CDR3, as DNA: TGTGCCAGGAAGACAGGGGAAACTGAAGCTTTCTTT. The encoded protein is CARKTGETEAFF.

There are many counts of this clonotype. The V and J genes are TRBV19 and TRBJ2-5; D is perhaps TRBD1 (6 bases). CDR1 and CDR2 from the germline V gene are LNHDA and SQIVND (reference sequence). The CDR3 extends over 14 amino acids. V was pared by 6 bases and J by 0 bases, with 11 bases between. The DNA for the CDR3 is TGTGCCAGTAGGGAAGACAGGAACCAAGAGACCCAGTACTTC. Encoded protein: CASREDRNQETQYF.

V gene TRBV12-3 or TRBV12-4 combines with J gene TRBJ1-5, with 7 nucleotides matching TRBD1. This CDR3 is built from 14 residues. Unmatched junction bases numbered 7, after V lost 4 bases and J lost 7 bases. CDR3 in amino acids: CASSSAGGRQPQHF. In DNA form, the CDR3 reads TGTGCCAGCAGTTCCGCAGGGGGACGGCAGCCCCAGCATTTT.

This clonotype was observed at least ten times. The V and J genes are TRBV19 and TRBJ2-7; TRBD2 agrees at 15 bases. After removal of 4 bases from V and 5 bases from J, the junction contained 6 bases not matched to a gene. Germline V lookup: CDR1 LNHDA, CDR2 SQIVND (reference sequence). CDR3 length equals 16 residues. The CDR3 loop is CASSTRTSGRANEQYF. In nucleotides, the CDR3 is TGTGCCAGTAGTACCCGGACTAGCGGGAGGGCAAACGAGCAGTACTTC.

This clonotype came up many times. J is TRBJ2-2 and V is TRBV24-1; D could derive from TRBD1 or TRBD2 (5 bases each). V lost 0 bases and J 5 bases, leaving 12 bases between the germline ends. Germline CDR1 reads KGHDR; CDR2 reads SFDVKD. The CDR3 has 16 residues. CDR3 in DNA: TGTGCCACCAGTGATTTGTATAGAGAGGGGACCGGGGAGCTGTTTTTT. The encoded protein is CATSDLYREGTGELFF.

This clonotype was observed many times. The chain links TRBV7-2 to TRBJ2-5; D not resolved. Trimming cost V 5 bases and J 2 bases, with 9 bases left between them. Per germline, CDR1 SGHTA and CDR2 FQGNSA. CDR3 length: 13 residues. DNA for the CDR3: TGTGCCAGCAGCCCCTCCCGTCAAGAGACCCAGTACTTC. As protein: CASSPSRQETQYF.

This clonotype has ten or more counts. This chain uses TRBV4-2 with TRBJ2-5; D call uncertain. Germline V gene lookup returns CDR1 LGHNA and CDR2 YNFKEQ. V was clipped by 1 base and J by 0 bases, with 3 bases between them. CDR3 size: 13 residues. In DNA form, the CDR3 reads TGTGCCAGCAGCCAAGGGGACCAAGAGACCCAGTACTTC. It specifies CASSQGDQETQYF.

This clonotype has a count of ten or more. J is TRBJ1-2 and V is TRBV28; D gene uncertain. CDR3 length: 13 amino acids. Germline CDR1 and CDR2: MDHEN and SYDVKM. V lost 6 bases and J lost 3, with 11 bases in between. The CDR3 DNA reads TGTGCCAGCAGCCTAGGGTATGACTATGGCTACACCTTC. Its translation: CASSLGYDYGYTF.

The chain couples TRBV4-2 to TRBJ1-1; no reliable D call. Deletions cut 0 bases from V and 5 bases from J, with 13 bases between. The V gene's germline CDR1 is LGHNA and CDR2 YNFKEQ. The CDR3 spans 15 residues. CDR3 residues: CASSQDGREGTEAFF. In DNA, the CDR3 is TGTGCCAGCAGCCAAGATGGTAGGGAAGGGACTGAAGCTTTCTTT.

As to this clonotype: One end of the junction is discordant with germline, which a read error may explain. V gene TRBV6-1 combines with J gene TRBJ2-7; TRBD1 aligns across 9 bases. Germline lookup yields CDR1 MNHNS and CDR2 SASEGT. The CDR3 sequence is 17 residues long. CDR3 amino acids: CASSKAGSGTGIYEQYF. Written as DNA, the CDR3 is TGTGCCAGCAGTAAAGCAGGATCCGGGACAGGGATTTACGAGCAGTACTTC.

The chain links TRBV20-1 to TRBJ2-7; D might be TRBD1 or TRBD2, each matching 5 bases. Per the germline V gene, CDR1 is DFQATT and CDR2 is SNEGSKA (reference sequence). CDR3 length equals 13 residues. V lost 3 bases and J 2 bases, leaving 11 bases between the germline ends. The CDR3 bases are TGCAGTGCTAGTCTACGGGACCCCTACGAGCAGTACTTC. Translation gives CSASLRDPYEQYF.

The genes are TRBV12-3 or TRBV12-4 and TRBJ1-4; TRBD1 matches at 8 bases. There are 14 residues in the CDR3. Trimming removed 2 bases from V and 7 bases from J; junction bases left unmatched: 3. The CDR3 nucleotides are TGTGCCAGCAGTTTAAGGACAGGGCGTGAAAAACTGTTTTTT. Translation gives CASSLRTGREKLFF.

This clonotype was detected ten times or more. The chain has TRBV6-5 and TRBJ1-6, with D possibly TRBD1 on 5 matching bases. With 6 bases removed from V and 6 bases from J, the gap between germline ends came to 12 bases. Germline CDR1 and CDR2: MNHEY and SVGAGI. The CDR3 has 14 residues. Here the CDR3 reads CASSQGSVNSPLHF. Here the CDR3 DNA reads TGTGCCAGCAGCCAGGGCTCGGTTAATTCACCCCTCCACTTT.